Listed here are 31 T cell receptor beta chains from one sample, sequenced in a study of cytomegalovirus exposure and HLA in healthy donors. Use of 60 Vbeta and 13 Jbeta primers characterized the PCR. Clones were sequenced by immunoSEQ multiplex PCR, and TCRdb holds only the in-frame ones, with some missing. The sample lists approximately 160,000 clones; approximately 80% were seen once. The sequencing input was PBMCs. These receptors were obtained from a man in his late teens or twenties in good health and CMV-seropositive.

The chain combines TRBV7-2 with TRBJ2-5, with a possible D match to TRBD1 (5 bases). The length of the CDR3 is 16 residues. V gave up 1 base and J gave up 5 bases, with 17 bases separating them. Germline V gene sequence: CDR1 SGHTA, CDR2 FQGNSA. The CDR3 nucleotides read TGTGCCAGCAGCTTAGGCGTGTCGGGCAGGGTCGAGACCCAGTACTTC. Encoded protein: CASSLGVSGRVETQYF.

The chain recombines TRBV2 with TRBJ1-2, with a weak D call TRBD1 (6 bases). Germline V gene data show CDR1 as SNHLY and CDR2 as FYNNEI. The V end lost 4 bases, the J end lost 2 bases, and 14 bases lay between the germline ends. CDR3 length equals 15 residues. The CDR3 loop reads CASSATGKVNYGYTF. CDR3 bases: TGTGCCAGCAGTGCTACAGGGAAAGTCAACTATGGCTACACCTTC.

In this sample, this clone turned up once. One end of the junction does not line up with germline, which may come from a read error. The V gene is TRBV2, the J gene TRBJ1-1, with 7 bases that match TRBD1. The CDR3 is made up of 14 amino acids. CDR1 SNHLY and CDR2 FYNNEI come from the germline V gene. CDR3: CAGRTGTANTEAFF. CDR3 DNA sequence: TGTGCCGGCAGGACCGGGACAGCAAACACTGAAGCTTTCTTT.

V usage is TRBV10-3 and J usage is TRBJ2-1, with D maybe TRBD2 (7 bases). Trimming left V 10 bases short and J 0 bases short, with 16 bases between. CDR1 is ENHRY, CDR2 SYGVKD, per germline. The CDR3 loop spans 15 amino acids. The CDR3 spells CATSGGGSSYNEQFF. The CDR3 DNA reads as TGTGCCACCTCGGGGGGCGGCAGCTCCTACAATGAGCAGTTCTTC.

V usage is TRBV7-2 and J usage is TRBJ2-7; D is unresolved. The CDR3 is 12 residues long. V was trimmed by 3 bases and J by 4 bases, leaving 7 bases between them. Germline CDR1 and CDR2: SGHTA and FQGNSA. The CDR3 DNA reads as TGTGCCAGCAGCTTCCCCGGGTACGAGCAGTACTTC. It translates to CASSFPGYEQYF.

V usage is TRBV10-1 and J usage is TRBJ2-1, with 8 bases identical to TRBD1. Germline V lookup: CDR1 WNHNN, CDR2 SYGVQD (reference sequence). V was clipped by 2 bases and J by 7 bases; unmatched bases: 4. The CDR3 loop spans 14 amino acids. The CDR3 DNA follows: TGCGCCAGCAGTGAGCCGGGACAGGCGAATGAGCAGTTCTTC. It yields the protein CASSEPGQANEQFF.

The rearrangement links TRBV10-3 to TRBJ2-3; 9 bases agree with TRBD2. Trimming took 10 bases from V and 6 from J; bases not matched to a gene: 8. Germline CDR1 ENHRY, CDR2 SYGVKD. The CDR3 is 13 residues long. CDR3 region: CATEAGGTDTQYF. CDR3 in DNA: TGTGCCACCGAAGCGGGAGGTACGGATACGCAGTATTTT.

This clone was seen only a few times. The CDR3 DNA reads as TGTGCCAGCAGGGGACAGGGGAACACCGGGGAGCTGTTTTTT. Amino acids: CASRGQGNTGELFF. This chain uses TRBV9 with TRBJ2-2; TRBD1 agrees at 9 bases. CDR3 length: 14 amino acids. Germline-derived CDR1 and CDR2 are SGDLS and YYNGEE. The ends lost 5 bases at V and 1 base at J; junction bases unmatched: 0.

The CDR3 bases are TGTGCCAGCAGCCAAGATCTGGGACAGGGGTCCTACGAGCAGTACTTC. Translated: CASSQDLGQGSYEQYF. The chain has TRBV14 and TRBJ2-7, with TRBD1 matching 10 bases. From germline, CDR1 is SGHDN and CDR2 FVKESK. Trimming at V came to 0 bases and at J to 1 base, leaving 3 bases not matched to a gene. This CDR3 region has 16 residues. Full variable domain (outside the CDR3, taken from reference TRBV14 and TRBJ2-7): EAGVTQFPSHSVIEKGQTVTLRCDPISGHDNLYWYRRVMGKEIKFLLHFVKESKQDESGMPNNRFLAERTGGTYSTLKVQPAELEDSGVYFCASSQDLGQGSYEQYFGPGTRLTVT.

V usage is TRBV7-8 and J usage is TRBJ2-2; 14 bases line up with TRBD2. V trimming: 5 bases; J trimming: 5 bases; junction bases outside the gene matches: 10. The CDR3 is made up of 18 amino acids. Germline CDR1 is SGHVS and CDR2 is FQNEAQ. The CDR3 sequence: CASSEEGTSGSSTGELFF. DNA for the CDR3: TGTGCCAGCAGCGAGGAGGGGACTAGCGGGAGTAGTACCGGGGAGCTGTTTTTT. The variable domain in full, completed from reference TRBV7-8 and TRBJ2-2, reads GAGVSQSPRYKVAKRGQDVALRCDPISGHVSLFWYQQALGQGPEFLTYFQNEAQLDKSGLPSDRFFAERPEGSVSTLKIQRTQQEDSAVYLCASSEEGTSGSSTGELFFGEGSRLTVL.

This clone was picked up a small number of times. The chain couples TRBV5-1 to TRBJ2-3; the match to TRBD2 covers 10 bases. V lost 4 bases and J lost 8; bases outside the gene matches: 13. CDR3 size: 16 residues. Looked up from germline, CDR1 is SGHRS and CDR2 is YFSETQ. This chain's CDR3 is CASSGGAGGLYGTQYF. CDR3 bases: TGCGCCAGCAGCGGCGGAGCGGGAGGGCTATACGGTACGCAGTATTTT.

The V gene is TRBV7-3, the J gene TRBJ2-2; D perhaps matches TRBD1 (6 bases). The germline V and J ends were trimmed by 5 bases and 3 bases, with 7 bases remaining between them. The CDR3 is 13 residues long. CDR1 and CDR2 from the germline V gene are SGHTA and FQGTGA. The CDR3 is CASSGQHTGELFF. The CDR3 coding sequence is TGTGCCAGCAGCGGACAGCACACCGGGGAGCTGTTTTTT.

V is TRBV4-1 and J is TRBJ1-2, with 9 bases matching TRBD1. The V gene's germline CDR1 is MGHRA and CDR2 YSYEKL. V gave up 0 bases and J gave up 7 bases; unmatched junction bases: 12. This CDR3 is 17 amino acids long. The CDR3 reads CASSQDGRVGTGIGYTF. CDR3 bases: TGCGCCAGCAGCCAAGATGGTCGTGTTGGGACAGGGATTGGCTACACCTTC.

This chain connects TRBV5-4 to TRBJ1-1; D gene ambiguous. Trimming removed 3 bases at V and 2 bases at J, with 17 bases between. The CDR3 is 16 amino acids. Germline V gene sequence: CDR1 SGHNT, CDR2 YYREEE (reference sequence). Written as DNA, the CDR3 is TGTGCCAGCAGCTATGGCGGGAGGGAGGTAAACACTGAAGCTTTCTTT. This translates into CASSYGGREVNTEAFF.

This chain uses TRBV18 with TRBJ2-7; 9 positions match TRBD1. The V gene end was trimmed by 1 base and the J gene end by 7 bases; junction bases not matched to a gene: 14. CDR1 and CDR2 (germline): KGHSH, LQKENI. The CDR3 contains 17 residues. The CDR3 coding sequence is TGTGCCAGCTCACCACTGGGGGTCGGGACAGGGACGAGTGAGCAGTACTTC. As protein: CASSPLGVGTGTSEQYF.

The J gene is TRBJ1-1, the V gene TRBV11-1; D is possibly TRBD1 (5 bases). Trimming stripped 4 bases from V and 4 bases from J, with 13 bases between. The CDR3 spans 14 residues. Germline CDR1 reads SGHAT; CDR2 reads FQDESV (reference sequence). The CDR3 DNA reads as TGTGCCAGCAGCTATCAAGGGGTGAGCACTGAAGCTTTCTTT. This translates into CASSYQGVSTEAFF.

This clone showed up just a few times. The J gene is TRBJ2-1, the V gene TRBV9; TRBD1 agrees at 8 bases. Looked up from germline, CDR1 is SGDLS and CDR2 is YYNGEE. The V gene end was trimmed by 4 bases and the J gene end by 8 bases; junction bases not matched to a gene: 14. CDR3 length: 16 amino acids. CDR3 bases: TGTGCCAGCAGCACAACCGGGACAGGAGTGGTCGATGAGCAGTTCTTC. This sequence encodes CASSTTGTGVVDEQFF.

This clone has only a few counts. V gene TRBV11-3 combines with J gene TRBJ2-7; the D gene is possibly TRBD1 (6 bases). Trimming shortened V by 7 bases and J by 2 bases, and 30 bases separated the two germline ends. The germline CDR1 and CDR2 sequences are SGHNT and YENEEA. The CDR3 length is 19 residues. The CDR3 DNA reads TGTGCCAGCACCCCACCACTAACAGGGCACCCCACAGAGGCCTACGAGCAGTACTTC. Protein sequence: CASTPPLTGHPTEAYEQYF.

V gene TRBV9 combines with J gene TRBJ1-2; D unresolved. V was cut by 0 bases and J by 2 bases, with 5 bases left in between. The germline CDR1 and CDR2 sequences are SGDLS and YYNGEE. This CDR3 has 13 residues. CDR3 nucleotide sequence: TGTGCCAGCAGCGTAGACAAGAACTATGGCTACACCTTC. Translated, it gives CASSVDKNYGYTF. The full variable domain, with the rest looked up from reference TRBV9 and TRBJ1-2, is DSGVTQTPKHLITATGQRVTLRCSPRSGDLSVYWYQQSLDQGLQFLIQYYNGEERAKGNILERFSAQQFPDLHSELNLSSLELGDSALYFCASSVDKNYGYTFGSGTRLTVV.

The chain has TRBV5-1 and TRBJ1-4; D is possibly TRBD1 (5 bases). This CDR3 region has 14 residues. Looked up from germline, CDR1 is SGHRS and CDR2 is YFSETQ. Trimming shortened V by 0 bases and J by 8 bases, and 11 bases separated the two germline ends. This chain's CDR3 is CASSLEPGREKLFF. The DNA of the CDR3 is TGCGCCAGCAGCTTGGAACCAGGGAGGGAAAAACTGTTTTTT.

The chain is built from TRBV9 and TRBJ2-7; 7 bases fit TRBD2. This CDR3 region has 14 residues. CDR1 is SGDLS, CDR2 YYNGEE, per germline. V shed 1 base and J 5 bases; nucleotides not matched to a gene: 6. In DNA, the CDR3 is TGTGCCAGCAGCGTATTTGAGACTAGCAACGAGCAGTACTTC. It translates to CASSVFETSNEQYF.

The CDR3 protein is CASSPDRGPYEQYF. The CDR3 region has the DNA TGTGCCAGCAGCCCCGACAGGGGGCCATACGAGCAGTACTTC. This chain uses TRBV28 with TRBJ2-7; TRBD1 matches at 10 bases. Germline-derived CDR1 and CDR2 are MDHEN and SYDVKM. The CDR3 totals 14 residues. J gave up 4 bases and V 6 bases, and 6 bases lay outside the gene matches.

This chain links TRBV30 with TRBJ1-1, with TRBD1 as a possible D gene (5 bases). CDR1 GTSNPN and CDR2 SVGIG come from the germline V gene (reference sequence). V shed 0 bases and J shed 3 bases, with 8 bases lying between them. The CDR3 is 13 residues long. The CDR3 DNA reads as TGTGCCTGGAGTGTTTCCAGGGACACTGAAGCTTTCTTT. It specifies CAWSVSRDTEAFF.

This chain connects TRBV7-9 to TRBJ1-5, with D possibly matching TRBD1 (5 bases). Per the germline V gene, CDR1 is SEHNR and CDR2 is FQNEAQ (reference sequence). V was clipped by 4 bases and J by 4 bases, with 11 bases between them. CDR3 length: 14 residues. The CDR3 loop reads CASSSRTTNQPQHF. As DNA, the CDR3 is TGTGCCAGCAGCTCGCGGACAACAAATCAGCCCCAGCATTTT.

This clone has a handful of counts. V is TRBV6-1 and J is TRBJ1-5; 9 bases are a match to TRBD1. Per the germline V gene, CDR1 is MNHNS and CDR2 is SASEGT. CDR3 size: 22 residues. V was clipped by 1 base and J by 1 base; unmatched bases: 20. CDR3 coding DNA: TGTGCCAGCAGTGAAGGCAAGTCTGCCGGGACAGGGAAGAAGTGGAGCAATCAGCCCCAGCATTTT. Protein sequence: CASSEGKSAGTGKKWSNQPQHF.

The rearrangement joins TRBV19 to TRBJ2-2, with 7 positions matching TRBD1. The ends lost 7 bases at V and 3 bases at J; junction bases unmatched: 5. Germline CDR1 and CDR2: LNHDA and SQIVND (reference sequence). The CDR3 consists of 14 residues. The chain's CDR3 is CASKTGSDTGELFF. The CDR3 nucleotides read TGTGCCAGTAAGACAGGGTCGGACACCGGGGAGCTGTTTTTT.

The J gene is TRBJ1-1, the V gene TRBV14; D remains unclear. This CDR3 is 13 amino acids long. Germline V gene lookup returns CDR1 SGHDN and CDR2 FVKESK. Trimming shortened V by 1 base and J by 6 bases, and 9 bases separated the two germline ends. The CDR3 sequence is CASSQVGRPEAFF. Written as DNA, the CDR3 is TGTGCCAGCAGCCAAGTGGGGAGGCCTGAAGCTTTCTTT.

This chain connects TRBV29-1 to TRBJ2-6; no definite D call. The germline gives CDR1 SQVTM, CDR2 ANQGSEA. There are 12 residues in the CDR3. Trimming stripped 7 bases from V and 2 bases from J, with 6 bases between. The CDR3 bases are TGCAGCGCACAGACTGGGGCCAACGTCCTGACTTTC. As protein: CSAQTGANVLTF.

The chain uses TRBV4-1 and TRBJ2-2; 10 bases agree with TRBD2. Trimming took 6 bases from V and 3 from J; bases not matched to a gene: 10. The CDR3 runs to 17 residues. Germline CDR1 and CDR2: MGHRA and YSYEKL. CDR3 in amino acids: CASSRVLAGDDTGELFF. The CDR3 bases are TGCGCCAGCAGTCGGGTTCTAGCGGGGGATGACACCGGGGAGCTGTTTTTT.

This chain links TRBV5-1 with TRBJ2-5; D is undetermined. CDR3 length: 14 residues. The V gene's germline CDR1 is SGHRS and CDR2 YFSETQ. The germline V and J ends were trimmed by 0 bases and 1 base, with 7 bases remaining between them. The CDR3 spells CASSLGAAQETQYF. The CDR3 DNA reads TGCGCCAGCAGCTTGGGGGCAGCCCAAGAGACCCAGTACTTC.

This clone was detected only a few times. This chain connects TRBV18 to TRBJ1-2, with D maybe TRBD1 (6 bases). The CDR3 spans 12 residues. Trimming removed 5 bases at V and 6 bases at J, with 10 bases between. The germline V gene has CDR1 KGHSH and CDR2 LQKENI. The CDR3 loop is CASSVSGDGYTF. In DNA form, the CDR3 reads TGTGCCAGCTCAGTTTCAGGGGATGGCTACACCTTC. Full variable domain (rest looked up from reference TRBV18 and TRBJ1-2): NAGVMQNPRHLVRRRGQEARLRCSPMKGHSHVYWYRQLPEEGLKFMVYLQKENIIDESGMPKERFSAEFPKEGPSILRIQQVVRGDSAAYFCASSVSGDGYTFGSGTRLTVV.